Below, one TCR beta chain is given with its context. What it binds is not known. The CDR3 spans 18 residues. V shed 0 bases and J shed 0 bases, with 16 bases lying between them. Germline values: CDR1 LGHNA, CDR2 YSLEER. This entry comes from a study of T cells in localized non-small cell lung cancer. Notes on the study in general: There was higher T cell clonality in uninvolved adjacent lung than in tumor, and it was highest there.

Produced via immunoSEQ multiplex PCR; TCRdb's table is partial and in-frame only. The sample has about 24,000 clones; 70% to 90% are singletons. The rearrangement links TRBV4-3 to TRBJ2-3; the D gene is possibly TRBD2 (5 bases). The sample in question was peripheral blood, obtained before any cancer treatment. This TCR was recovered from a male donor at least 60 years old with stage II squamous cell lung carcinoma. CDR3 bases: TGCGCCAGCAGCCAAGAAGAGGGTAGCGCCCGTAGCACAGATACGCAGTATTTT. Translation gives CASSQEEGSARSTDTQYF.